This passage covers 27 T cell receptor beta chains from one sample sequenced in a study of cytomegalovirus exposure and HLA in healthy donors. PCR amplification relied on 60 Vbeta primers (plus 13 Jbeta primers). Sequenced by immunoSEQ multiplex PCR; TCRdb stores in-frame clones only, minus some. The table has almost 95,000 clones, around three fifths seen once. The specimen sequenced was PBMCs. The receptors were sampled from a man aged 30 to 39 in good health and CMV-seronegative.

This clone was detected only a few times. The J gene is TRBJ2-7, the V gene TRBV11-2; maybe TRBD1 (6 bases). The CDR3 is made up of 14 amino acids. The germline V and J ends were trimmed by 4 bases and 4 bases, with 14 bases remaining between them. Germline loops: CDR1 SGHAT, CDR2 FQNNGV. The CDR3 reads CASSSNVDRYEQYF. The CDR3 DNA is TGTGCCAGCAGCTCGAACGTGGACAGATACGAGCAGTACTTC.

The rearrangement joins TRBV28 to TRBJ2-1, with TRBD2 matching over 7 bases. The V gene's germline CDR1 is MDHEN and CDR2 SYDVKM. This CDR3 has 15 residues. J was trimmed by 0 bases and V by 3 bases; bases with no gene match: 2. The CDR3 DNA sequence: TGTGCCAGCAGTTTGGGCGGGAGCTCCTACAATGAGCAGTTCTTC. Residues: CASSLGGSSYNEQFF.

The chain joins TRBV2 to TRBJ2-2, with 9 bases fitting TRBD2. V trimming: 2 bases; J trimming: 0 bases; junction bases outside the gene matches: 7. Looked up from germline, CDR1 is SNHLY and CDR2 is FYNNEI. This CDR3 has 18 amino acids. The CDR3, as DNA: TGTGCCAGCAGTGAAATCACCCTAGCGGGGACGAACACCGGGGAGCTGTTTTTT. This codes for CASSEITLAGTNTGELFF.

The chain recombines TRBV27 with TRBJ1-5; the D gene is possibly TRBD1 (5 bases). CDR1 is MNHEY and CDR2 is SMNVEV in the germline V gene (reference sequence). The V end lost 0 bases, the J end lost 11 bases, and 17 bases lay between the germline ends. This CDR3 comprises 15 residues. The DNA of the CDR3 is TGTGCCAGCAGTTTATCCCTGACAGCCGCTAGGTCCCAGCATTTT. It is translated as CASSLSLTAARSQHF.

This chain connects TRBV5-5 to TRBJ1-6, with D maybe TRBD1 (5 bases). The CDR3 spans 16 residues. Per the germline V gene, CDR1 is SGHKS and CDR2 is YYEKEE (reference sequence). Trimming left V 0 bases short and J 5 bases short, with 12 bases between. The CDR3 bases are TGTGCCAGCAGCTTGGTTTGGACACCAGATAATTCACCCCTCCACTTT. This sequence encodes CASSLVWTPDNSPLHF.

There are a few counts of this clone. V usage is TRBV7-3 and J usage is TRBJ1-2; D unclear. V dropped 5 bases and J dropped 7 bases, with 17 bases sitting between them. The CDR3 is 14 amino acids. Germline-derived CDR1 and CDR2 are SGHTA and FQGTGA. The CDR3 loop is CASSTDVRVTGYTF. The CDR3, as DNA: TGTGCCAGCAGCACGGACGTGAGGGTGACTGGCTACACCTTC.

V usage is TRBV14 and J usage is TRBJ2-7; 9 nucleotides agree with TRBD2. The CDR3 loop spans 16 amino acids. Germline assignment: CDR1 SGHDN and CDR2 FVKESK. Trimming cost V 1 base and J 2 bases; bases outside gene matches: 6. The CDR3 nucleotides read TGTGCCAGCAGCCAAGGCCTAGCGGGGACCACCTACGAGCAGTACTTC. Translated, it gives CASSQGLAGTTYEQYF. The full variable domain, completed using reference TRBV14 and TRBJ2-7, is EAGVTQFPSHSVIEKGQTVTLRCDPISGHDNLYWYRRVMGKEIKFLLHFVKESKQDESGMPNNRFLAERTGGTYSTLKVQPAELEDSGVYFCASSQGLAGTTYEQYFGPGTRLTVT.

V and J are TRBV5-1 and TRBJ1-1; the match to TRBD1 covers 7 bases. Per the germline V gene, CDR1 is SGHRS and CDR2 is YFSETQ. After removal of 4 bases from V and 1 base from J, the junction contained 4 bases not matched to a gene. The CDR3 is made up of 14 amino acids. The CDR3 protein is CASSQRQGNTEAFF. For the CDR3, the DNA is TGCGCCAGCAGCCAGAGACAGGGGAACACTGAAGCTTTCTTT.

The V and J genes are TRBV6-5 and TRBJ1-1; weak D call: TRBD1 (6 bases). CDR1 MNHEY and CDR2 SVGAGI come from the germline V gene. This CDR3 is built from 13 residues. Trimming left V 8 bases short and J 1 base short, with 11 bases between. The CDR3 is CASGDITNTEAFF. The CDR3 coding sequence is TGTGCCAGCGGGGACATTACGAACACTGAAGCTTTCTTT.

The chain employs TRBV9 and TRBJ2-3; TRBD2 is a possible D gene (5 bases). This CDR3 contains 17 residues. CDR1 SGDLS and CDR2 YYNGEE come from the germline V gene. Trimming pared 0 bases from V and 4 bases from J, leaving 18 bases between. CDR3 in amino acids: CASSVAFSAVGPDTQYF. CDR3 nucleotide sequence: TGTGCCAGCAGCGTAGCGTTTTCAGCGGTTGGGCCAGATACGCAGTATTTT.

V and J are TRBV13 and TRBJ2-1; perhaps TRBD1 as D (6 bases). CDR1 and CDR2 from the germline V gene are PRHDT and FYEKMQ (reference sequence). The ends were cut back, 5 bases at V and 5 bases at J, with 22 bases in the middle. This CDR3 is 17 amino acids long. CDR3 region: CASSRSRYGTTNNEQFF. DNA of the CDR3: TGTGCCAGCAGCCGCTCGAGGTATGGGACAACGAACAATGAGCAGTTCTTC.

This clone occurred a few times. The rearrangement joins TRBV11-1 to TRBJ2-5; perhaps TRBD1 as D (5 bases). This CDR3 has 12 residues. Germline CDR1 reads SGHAT; CDR2 reads FQDESV (reference sequence). V lost 1 base and J lost 5, with 5 bases in between. Here the CDR3 DNA reads TGTGCCAGCAGCTTAGACAGGGAGACCCAGTACTTC. It translates to CASSLDRETQYF. The full variable domain, in which reference TRBV11-1 and TRBJ2-5 provide the parts outside the CDR3, is EAEVAQSPRYKITEKSQAVAFWCDPISGHATLYWYRQILGQGPELLVQFQDESVVDDSQLPKDRFSAERLKGVDSTLKIQPAELGDSAMYLCASSLDRETQYFGPGTRLLVL.

This clone appeared a few times. The chain combines TRBV4-1 with TRBJ1-5, with TRBD1 matching 10 bases. Germline CDR1 is MGHRA and CDR2 is YSYEKL. CDR3 size: 19 residues. V was pared by 3 bases and J by 0 bases, with 11 bases of the junction left unmatched. CDR3 nucleotide sequence: TGCGCCAGCAGCCAGCCCCGGACAGGGGGACGCTATAGCAATCAGCCCCAGCATTTT. Translating it yields CASSQPRTGGRYSNQPQHF.

The chain recombines TRBV5-6 with TRBJ2-4; possible D gene TRBD1, 6 bases. The germline V and J ends were trimmed by 3 bases and 5 bases, with 15 bases remaining between them. CDR1 and CDR2 from the germline V gene are SGHDT and YYEEEE. This CDR3 comprises 15 residues. The CDR3 here is CASSWSLQGQNIQYF. CDR3 sequence (DNA): TGTGCCAGCAGCTGGAGTTTACAGGGTCAAAACATTCAGTACTTC.

The rearrangement joins TRBV28 to TRBJ2-5; 7 positions match TRBD1. Unmatched junction bases numbered 8, after V lost 6 bases and J lost 4 bases. CDR3 length: 14 amino acids. CDR1 MDHEN and CDR2 SYDVKM come from the germline V gene. CDR3 nucleotide sequence: TGTGCCAGCAGAATACAGGGGCCTCGAGAGACCCAGTACTTC. Translation gives CASRIQGPRETQYF.

This clone has more than one count but fewer than ten. The chain employs TRBV25-1 and TRBJ2-1; the match to TRBD2 covers 9 bases. The CDR3 length is 14 residues. Germline loops: CDR1 MGHDK, CDR2 SYGVNS. The V gene end was trimmed by 6 bases and the J gene end by 6 bases; junction bases not matched to a gene: 6. CDR3 in DNA: TGTGCCAGCAGCCCTAGCGGGGTAACCAATGAGCAGTTCTTC. Protein sequence: CASSPSGVTNEQFF. Full variable domain (missing parts from reference TRBV25-1 and TRBJ2-1): EADIYQTPRYLVIGTGKKITLECSQTMGHDKMYWYQQDPGMELHLIHYSYGVNSTEKGDLSSESTVSRIRTEHFPLTLESARPSHTSQYLCASSPSGVTNEQFFGPGTRLTVL.

The chain links TRBV4-1 to TRBJ2-5; 8 bases line up with TRBD1. Trimming took 1 base from V and 2 from J; bases not matched to a gene: 9. CDR1 and CDR2 from the germline V gene are MGHRA and YSYEKL. This CDR3 contains 17 residues. CDR3 amino acids: CASSQVPGQVIQETQYF. CDR3 nucleotide sequence: TGCGCCAGCAGCCAAGTGCCGGGACAGGTGATACAAGAGACCCAGTACTTC.

This clone occurred once. The chain links TRBV4-3 to TRBJ2-2; weak D call: TRBD2 (6 bases). V lost 0 bases and J 0 bases, leaving 8 bases between the germline ends. The CDR3 extends over 16 amino acids. Germline loops: CDR1 LGHNA, CDR2 YSLEER. The CDR3 nucleotides are TGCGCCAGCAGCCAAGAACTAGCCGCGAACACCGGGGAGCTGTTTTTT. Its protein is CASSQELAANTGELFF.

The chain is built from TRBV15 and TRBJ1-1, with D unclear. This CDR3 is built from 14 residues. V dropped 0 bases and J dropped 0 bases, with 5 bases sitting between them. Germline CDR1 reads LNHNV; CDR2 reads YYDKDF (reference sequence). CDR3 protein: CATSRDYLNTEAFF. CDR3 DNA: TGTGCCACCAGCAGAGATTACTTGAACACTGAAGCTTTCTTT.

The genes are TRBV18 and TRBJ1-2, with D possibly being TRBD1 (5 bases). This CDR3 is built from 14 residues. V was trimmed by 3 bases and J by 4 bases, leaving 12 bases between them. CDR1 KGHSH and CDR2 LQKENI come from the germline V gene. CDR3 in amino acids: CASSPQGESYGYTF. The CDR3 region has the DNA TGTGCCAGCTCACCTCAAGGGGAAAGCTATGGCTACACCTTC.

The chain joins TRBV10-2 to TRBJ2-4, with a tentative D call TRBD2 (5 bases). CDR3 length equals 14 residues. V was cut by 4 bases and J by 6 bases, with 13 bases left in between. Germline V gives CDR1 WSHSY, CDR2 SAAADI. The CDR3 region has the DNA TGCGCCAGCAGTGGGTATCGGGGTGGAAACATTCAGTACTTC. Translation gives CASSGYRGGNIQYF.

J is TRBJ2-7 and V is TRBV6-4; 7 bases align to TRBD1. The germline V gene encodes CDR1 MRHNA and CDR2 SNTAGT. CDR3 length equals 14 residues. Trimming cost V 5 bases and J 2 bases; bases outside gene matches: 6. CDR3 coding DNA: TGTGCCAGCAGTTCCGGGACAGATGCCTACGAGCAGTACTTC. Its translation: CASSSGTDAYEQYF.

This clone was counted a few times. The chain has TRBV23-1 and TRBJ2-5; D remains ambiguous. TRBV23-1 is placed among ORFs of uncertain function. The CDR3 totals 12 residues. V was shortened by 4 bases and J by 2 bases, with 5 bases between the two germline ends. The CDR3 nucleotides read TGCGCCAGCAGTCTTATTCAAGAGACCCAGTACTTC. Translation gives CASSLIQETQYF.

This chain links TRBV28 with TRBJ2-2, with no clear D. Trimming removed 7 bases at V and 0 bases at J, with 12 bases between. This CDR3 region has 15 residues. Germline assignment: CDR1 MDHEN and CDR2 SYDVKM. CDR3 region: CASNRQDANTGELFF. CDR3 nucleotides: TGTGCCAGCAACAGACAAGACGCGAACACCGGGGAGCTGTTTTTT.

This sequence joins TRBV6-5 and TRBJ1-4; D possibly corresponds to TRBD1 (5 bases). The CDR3 totals 13 residues. V lost 2 bases and J lost 7, with 8 bases in between. The V gene's germline CDR1 is MNHEY and CDR2 SVGAGI. The CDR3 coding sequence is TGTGCCAGCAGTTACCCCGGGGGTGAAAAACTGTTTTTT. Protein: CASSYPGGEKLFF.

This clone came up a few times. The rearrangement links TRBV6-5 to TRBJ1-5; no reliable D call. Germline V CDR1 and CDR2: MNHEY, SVGAGI. The CDR3 has 13 amino acids. With 5 bases removed from V and 2 bases from J, the gap between germline ends came to 7 bases. This CDR3 is CASSQSGNQPQHF. CDR3 in DNA: TGTGCCAGCAGTCAGTCAGGCAATCAGCCCCAGCATTTT.

There are a few counts of this clone. This chain links TRBV4-3 with TRBJ2-7, with 9 bases matching TRBD2. Losses at the gene ends were 0 bases for V and 7 bases for J; bases not matched to a gene: 10. CDR1 LGHNA and CDR2 YSLEER come from the germline V gene. CDR3 length: 16 amino acids. The CDR3 is CASSQDLEAGGREQYF. The CDR3 nucleotides read TGCGCCAGCAGCCAAGACTTGGAGGCGGGGGGGAGGGAGCAGTACTTC.